This T cell receptor (beta chain) was profiled in a study of shared clonotypes between healthy human individuals. Whole-study context: Each donor contributed plates that comprised three CD4 naive, three CD4 memory, two CD8 naive and one CD8 memory.

The CDR3 is 14 amino acids. V was pared by 2 bases and J by 3 bases, with 1 base of the junction left unmatched. The germline V gene has CDR1 MGHDK and CDR2 SYGVNS. Study-level findings and limits: Clonotypes not shared had lower generation probabilities than those common to all four donors. Of the naive CD4 clonotypes, roughly 5% were shared across several donors.

A remark on this clone: The antigen is not known.

Several immunoSEQ plates held equal portions of the genomic DNA taken from each subset. TCRdb keeps only in-frame clones here, not all; method: immunoSEQ multiplex PCR. The repertoire holds 1,400,000 or so clones, approximately 98.5% seen once, with over 0.3% in the top ten. The chain links TRBV25-1 to TRBJ2-7; the match to TRBD2 covers 10 bases. The sequence derives from a man under 40 in good health. Sequences were obtained from naive CD4+ T cells sorted from blood. Subset given: CD45RA+ positively selected. The CDR3 region has the DNA TGTGCCAGCAGTGAAACTAGCGGGATCTACGAGCAGTACTTC. Translating gives CASSETSGIYEQYF.